This TCR beta chain was documented in a study of T cells in Graves' hyperthyroidism and ophthalmopathy. V was pared by 7 bases and J by 5 bases, with 21 bases between. The CDR3 consists of 15 residues. CDR1 MDHEN and CDR2 SYDVKM come from the germline V gene. There were TCR beta CDR3 regions amplified from RNA transcripts. Researchers ran a first-round RT-PCR on the TCR CDR3 using the HTBI primer set. TCRdb reprocessed the multiplex PCR reads with MiXCR, giving one entry per CDR3 protein. The sample holds 450,000 to 500,000 distinct CDR3 sequences, 20% to 25% seen once. The sample holds many counts of this clonotype.

This receptor was obtained from a woman in her seventies with Graves' ophthalmopathy. Sample: blood. The chain joins TRBV28 to TRBJ2-7, with D perhaps matching TRBD1 (5 bases). CDR3 protein: CASTSYQGAYHEQYF. The CDR3 DNA follows: TGTGCCAGCACCTCTTACCAGGGTGCCTACCACGAGCAGTACTTC.